This TCR beta chain was obtained from a study of vaccination effects on CD4 cells after COVID-19. Whole-study context: Researchers obtained post-vaccine samples at a median of 72 days past the second dose.

CDR1 is MDHEN and CDR2 is SYDVKM in the germline V gene. The V and J ends lost 3 bases and 6 bases respectively, with 9 bases between them. This CDR3 is 14 amino acids long. Generated by immunoSEQ multiplex PCR, the TCRdb table keeps only in-frame clones and is missing some. The table records 28,000 or so clones, about 80% of them present only once. Within the ViraFEST assay, antigen-specific CD4+ T cells underwent expansion with viral peptide pools prior to sequencing. Researchers isolated CD4+ T cells once approximately eleven days of culture had elapsed. Of the BNT162b2 and mRNA-1273 vaccines, participants received two doses of one or the other. Under 2.5 million PBMC were placed in each well, which was supplemented with approximately 9.9 IU/ml IL-2 and about 10 ug/ml peptides. Replacing half the medium with IL-2 medium was done on days 3 and 7. With regard to this clone: What it recognizes is unknown.

The clonotype comes from a human donor who received a COVID-19 vaccine. Some clones in this sample may be carry-over from other donors' samples. This specimen was CD4+ T cells from PBMCs cultured with HCoV-NL63 spike peptides, taken after COVID-19 vaccination. The V gene is TRBV28, the J gene TRBJ1-6; no definite D call. The CDR3 DNA reads as TGTGCCAGCAGTTTGGTGCGGGGTAATTCACCCCTCCACTTT. Its protein product is CASSLVRGNSPLHF.